This entry features one TCR beta chain sequence. This clone showed up just once. Its specific antigen is unknown. This receptor came from a mouse, so its gene names and germline sequences are mouse ones too. The read halts 1 residue ahead of the CDR3 end, with the missing end drawn from the germline J gene. The sample comes from a study of tissue T cells after allogeneic stem cell transplantation (dated by TCRdb to 2021 to 2024). Study-wide context: The study profiled TCR beta repertoires in many tissues obtained from research autopsies of patients with and without GVHD, and also in mouse models of GVHD. On the human side, the study was prospective and observational, with no blinding or randomization.

The V and J ends are trimmed by 3 bases and 6 bases, leaving 21 bases between them. Taken from the germline V gene (reference sequence), the CDR1 and CDR2 loops are FNHDT and SITEND. The CDR3 covers 16 residues, taking in both the cysteine and the phenylalanine. The DNA covers only part of the CDR3, 45 bases in frame from base 1. The paper's findings and limits, for the study overall: Within patients, how anatomically similar the tissues were was a key factor in shaping TCR repertoire composition, regardless of disease or transplant status. The patient cohort was small and varied clinically, and sampling depth was recognized as a limitation. Which tissue TCRs were alloreactive or antigen-specific was not determined in the study, and some clones might have been persisting host cells. Only a few T cell clones appeared in more than one patient, yet motif-based clustering showed tissue-specific repertoire signatures that were shared between patients. Blood and spleen T cells captured only a limited portion of the TCR repertoire detected in tissues, in both patients and mice.

Explained via the paper, the time point label denotes: mouse harvest day 14 after allogeneic transplant. Each mouse graft consisted of 10^7 T-cell-depleted bone marrow cells plus 10^6 splenic CD5+ T cells and was given by tail vein injection. GVHD in mice was modeled with a major MHC-mismatch B6 (H2b) into BALB/c (H2d) model, and tissues were profiled at day 7 or 14. Mouse tissues and retro-orbital blood were harvested on day 7 or 14 post-transplant using separate sterile tools per animal; livers were flushed beforehand. Before genomic DNA isolation with the DNeasy Blood & Tissue Kit, mouse tissues were minced with razor blades in buffered saline. Receptors were amplified or captured by the immunoSEQ multiplex PCR assay. TCRbeta CDR3 sequencing was done by Adaptive Biotechnologies at survey depth, reporting CDR3 sequences, V/J genes, productive frequency and template counts. Amplification of TCR beta CDR3 regions started from genomic DNA instead of RNA. The original pipeline was this. Jensen-Shannon divergence served to quantify pairwise repertoire overlap between tissues, with 0 meaning identical and 1 meaning complete divergence. Tissues were grouped by single-linkage agglomerative hierarchical clustering of pairwise JSD values, and the clustering results were shown as dendrograms. GLIPH2 was run on all patient samples with simulation_depth 1000, kmer_min_depth 3 and cdr3_length_cutoff 8, and groups with more than two unique CDR3s were retained. A standardized tissue-overlap score was calculated by extrapolating Jaccard GLIPH-group overlap across patients to a standard repertoire size of 1000 clones. Associations of diversity with clinical or experimental variables used linear mixed-effect models with tissue fixed effects and individual random effects. The table was pulled from immuneACCESS by TCRdb, which kept in-frame rearrangements only. Such tables lose some clones; where checked, under half of the loss comes from unresolved V genes, and the rest has no known cause. For V, J and clone size, that table is used; D and trimming come from the DNA. This sample holds roughly 4,000 clones; approximately 45% were observed only once. Clones ranked in the top ten supply 28% of the sample.

The sequence was collected from a female BALB/c mouse given C57BL/6 T cells with graft-versus-host disease after an allogeneic hematopoietic cell transplant. Material: gut tissue. The chain links TRBV19 with TRBJ1-1, and possibly TRBD1, on 6 matching bases. CDR3 region: CASSTRGGGGNPEVFF. Incomplete CDR3 DNA: TGTGCCAGCAGTACACGCGGGGGCGGAGGCAACCCAGAAGTCTTC.